Below, 18 T cell receptor beta chains from the same sample are listed, as sequenced in a study of blood T cell repertoires in COVID-19. Sequenced by immunoSEQ multiplex PCR; TCRdb stores in-frame clones only, minus some. The sample carries roughly 150,000 clones, about 80% recorded once. Sequences were obtained from peripheral blood. These receptors were collected from a man in his 70s with active or convalescent COVID-19.

The V call is TRBV10-3, the J call TRBJ2-3; 8 positions agree with TRBD1. J was trimmed by 2 bases and V by 9 bases; bases with no gene match: 10. The germline CDR1 and CDR2 sequences are ENHRY and SYGVKD. This CDR3 region has 15 residues. The CDR3 DNA is TGTGCCATATTAGACAGGGGTTATAACACAGATACGCAGTATTTT. Translation gives CAILDRGYNTDTQYF.

The J gene is TRBJ2-1, the V gene TRBV10-3, with 12 bases lining up with TRBD2. Germline V gene lookup returns CDR1 ENHRY and CDR2 SYGVKD. V lost 0 bases, J lost 0 bases, and 9 bases stayed unmatched. The CDR3 runs to 20 residues. The CDR3, as DNA: TGTGCCATCAGTGAGTCGGCGGCTAGCGGGAGGGGCAGCTCCTACAATGAGCAGTTCTTC. Residues: CAISESAASGRGSSYNEQFF.

This chain joins TRBV6-5 and TRBJ2-7; 9 bases are a match to TRBD2. V lost 4 bases and J lost 2; bases outside the gene matches: 9. The CDR3 totals 16 residues. The germline gives CDR1 MNHEY, CDR2 SVGAGI. CDR3 in DNA: TGTGCCAGCAGTTTGGGCGGGACTAGCAGCACCTACGAGCAGTACTTC. Translated, it gives CASSLGGTSSTYEQYF.

In this sample, this clone turned up many times. The V gene is TRBV24-1, the J gene TRBJ2-7; 10 bases align to TRBD1. V shed 4 bases and J 9 bases; nucleotides not matched to a gene: 8. Germline V gene data show CDR1 as KGHDR and CDR2 as SFDVKD. The CDR3 runs 14 residues. The CDR3 DNA follows: TGTGCCACCAGTGAAACTGGGACAGGGGAGAGGCAGTACTTC. Translating gives CATSETGTGERQYF.

V and J are TRBV14 and TRBJ2-3; 7 positions match TRBD2. Unmatched junction bases numbered 6, after V lost 1 base and J lost 2 bases. CDR1 is SGHDN, CDR2 FVKESK, per germline. The CDR3 runs to 16 residues. CDR3 loop: CASSQGNGGTTDTQYF. CDR3 nucleotides: TGTGCCAGCAGCCAAGGCAACGGGGGGACCACAGATACGCAGTATTTT.

The chain carries TRBV7-9 and TRBJ1-4, with unresolved D. CDR1 is SEHNR, CDR2 FQNEAQ, per germline (reference sequence). The CDR3 is 15 amino acids. Trimming took 5 bases from V and 4 from J, leaving 14 bases between them. CDR3: CASSPTGLFNEKLFF. As DNA, the CDR3 is TGTGCCAGCAGCCCGACGGGTCTTTTTAATGAAAAACTGTTTTTT.

The rearrangement links TRBV28 to TRBJ2-3, with 9 nucleotides matching TRBD2. The V gene end was trimmed by 4 bases and the J gene end by 5 bases; junction bases not matched to a gene: 10. Germline CDR1 and CDR2: MDHEN and SYDVKM. There are 16 residues in the CDR3. The CDR3 coding sequence is TGTGCCAGCAGTTCCCGTGGTAGCGGGAGTAAAGATACGCAGTATTTT. Amino acid sequence: CASSSRGSGSKDTQYF.

The chain employs TRBV7-8 and TRBJ2-1; 8 bases agree with TRBD2. V lost 5 bases, J lost 1 base, and 4 bases stayed unmatched. Germline CDR1 and CDR2: SGHVS and FQNEAQ. The CDR3 consists of 15 residues. CDR3 coding DNA: TGTGCCAGCAGCCCGGGAGGGAGGTCCTACAATGAGCAGTTCTTC. Its translation is CASSPGGRSYNEQFF.

The V and J genes are TRBV12-3 or TRBV12-4 and TRBJ1-5; D gene unclear. The V gene lost 1 base and the J gene lost 6 bases, with 7 bases spanning the gap. This CDR3 is 13 amino acids long. CDR3 sequence reads: CASSLDPGQPQHF. The CDR3 DNA sequence: TGTGCCAGCAGTTTAGACCCAGGTCAGCCCCAGCATTTT.

V gene TRBV27 combines with J gene TRBJ2-7; TRBD2 agrees at 11 bases. V lost 3 bases, J lost 2 bases, and 3 bases stayed unmatched. Germline V CDR1 and CDR2: MNHEY, SMNVEV (reference sequence). The CDR3 length is 15 residues. The CDR3 protein is CASSFLAGGTYEQYF. The CDR3 DNA is TGTGCCAGCAGTTTTCTAGCGGGGGGCACCTACGAGCAGTACTTC.

V is TRBV27 and J is TRBJ1-5, with no clear D. V was shortened by 6 bases and J by 7 bases, with 16 bases between the two germline ends. CDR3 length: 14 amino acids. The germline V gene encodes CDR1 MNHEY and CDR2 SMNVEV (reference sequence). The CDR3 DNA sequence: TGTGCCAGCAGCGAGCGGGGTTTCGGCCAGCCCCAGCATTTT. Protein product: CASSERGFGQPQHF.

The genes are TRBV28 and TRBJ2-7; TRBD1 is a possible D gene (7 bases). The germline CDR1 and CDR2 sequences are MDHEN and SYDVKM. The CDR3 runs 20 residues. V dropped 2 bases and J dropped 2 bases, with 28 bases sitting between them. The DNA for the CDR3 is TGTGCCAGCAGTTTACCTCTTATATCGACCTCAGGGGGGCCCCCCTACGAGCAGTACTTC. Translating gives CASSLPLISTSGGPPYEQYF.

This clone was recorded once. The gene calls are TRBV10-1 and TRBJ2-7, with a possible D match to TRBD2 (6 bases). The CDR3 totals 14 residues. V lost 8 bases and J 1 base, leaving 15 bases between the germline ends. The germline V gene has CDR1 WNHNN and CDR2 SYGVQD (reference sequence). This chain's CDR3 is CASGEAGSSYEQYF. DNA for the CDR3: TGCGCCAGCGGGGAGGCAGGGTCGTCCTACGAGCAGTACTTC.

The rearrangement links TRBV4-3 to TRBJ2-7, with D possibly being TRBD1 (6 bases). The CDR3 extends over 13 amino acids. The ends were cut back, 0 bases at V and 6 bases at J, with 9 bases in the middle. Per the germline V gene, CDR1 is LGHNA and CDR2 is YSLEER. The CDR3 DNA sequence: TGCGCCAGCAGCCAAGATGCAGGGGTCGAGCAGTACTTC. It specifies CASSQDAGVEQYF.

This rearrangement joins TRBV6-5 to TRBJ1-1; D gene ambiguous. CDR3 length: 14 amino acids. The V end lost 10 bases, the J end lost 0 bases, and 15 bases lay between the germline ends. Germline V gene data show CDR1 as MNHEY and CDR2 as SVGAGI. The CDR3 loop reads CAIREAAVNTEAFF. The CDR3 DNA is TGTGCCATCCGAGAGGCTGCAGTGAACACTGAAGCTTTCTTT.

CDR3 DNA: TGTGCCAGCAGCCGCCGGGACAGCAACTACGAGCAGTACTTC. Amino acids: CASSRRDSNYEQYF. The genes are TRBV6-5 and TRBJ2-7, with 7 bases lining up with TRBD1. The CDR3 loop spans 14 amino acids. The ends lost 6 bases at V and 3 bases at J; junction bases unmatched: 8. Looked up from germline, CDR1 is MNHEY and CDR2 is SVGAGI.

V usage is TRBV30 and J usage is TRBJ1-1, with a weak D call TRBD1 (6 bases). V lost 3 bases to trimming and J lost 0 bases, with 11 bases between them. The CDR3 consists of 14 residues. Germline V gene data show CDR1 as GTSNPN and CDR2 as SVGIG (reference sequence). The CDR3 nucleotides are TGTGCCTGGAGAGAACAGGGAGTGAACACTGAAGCTTTCTTT. Amino acids: CAWREQGVNTEAFF.

The rearrangement uses TRBV6-1 and TRBJ1-1, with TRBD1 as a possible D gene (5 bases). This CDR3 is 20 amino acids long. CDR1 is MNHNS and CDR2 is SASEGT in the germline V gene. V was clipped by 4 bases and J by 2 bases, with 29 bases between them. CDR3 in amino acids: CASSAPVGGSGWLKNTEAFF. CDR3 sequence (DNA): TGTGCCAGCAGTGCCCCCGTGGGAGGGTCAGGGTGGTTGAAAAACACTGAAGCTTTCTTT.